The 21 T cell receptor beta chains given below trace back to one sample, sequenced in a study of neurological immune-mediated disorders. TCRdb recomputed calls from the 5' RACE reads with MiXCR, one row per CDR3 protein. This sample has roughly 38,000 distinct CDR3 sequences, with roughly 11% found just once. Time point in this sample: technical triplicate 1. The sequenced sample consisted of PBMCs. The receptors were sampled from a man aged 55 to 70 with HTLV-1-associated myelopathy (HAM/TSP).

At least ten counts were recorded for this clonotype. CDR3 residues: CSVDSQREGNEQFF. For the CDR3, the DNA is TGCAGCGTTGATTCCCAGCGGGAAGGCAATGAGCAGTTCTTC. The gene calls are TRBV29-1 and TRBJ2-1; 7 nucleotides agree with TRBD2. J was trimmed by 6 bases and V by 3 bases; bases with no gene match: 8. CDR1 is SQVTM and CDR2 is ANQGSEA in the germline V gene. The CDR3 runs 14 residues.

This clonotype was picked up a small number of times. V usage is TRBV9 and J usage is TRBJ1-6; 7 bases match TRBD1. The CDR3 sequence is 15 residues long. The V gene end was trimmed by 4 bases and the J gene end by 5 bases; junction bases not matched to a gene: 6. Germline V gene sequence: CDR1 SGDLS, CDR2 YYNGEE. CDR3 sequence reads: CASSPQGQNNSPLHF. The CDR3 bases are TGTGCCAGCAGCCCCCAGGGACAGAATAATTCACCCCTCCACTTT.

This clonotype was recorded many times. V gene TRBV9 combines with J gene TRBJ2-3; 8 nucleotides agree with TRBD2. The CDR3 runs 15 residues. J was trimmed by 5 bases and V by 5 bases; bases with no gene match: 10. Germline assignment: CDR1 SGDLS and CDR2 YYNGEE. CDR3 loop: CASSSGNLRGDTQYF. CDR3 nucleotide sequence: TGTGCCAGCAGTAGCGGGAACCTCAGGGGAGATACGCAGTATTTT.

This clonotype was observed a handful of times. The chain is built from TRBV5-1 and TRBJ2-1, with 11 bases fitting TRBD2. The V gene's germline CDR1 is SGHRS and CDR2 YFSETQ. The CDR3 is 17 residues long. Germline trimming cut 4 bases from V and 5 bases from J; bases unmatched to any gene: 11. CDR3 DNA: TGCGCCAGCAGCCCCGGGACTAGCGGAGAGCGGCACAATGAGCAGTTCTTC. This gives the protein CASSPGTSGERHNEQFF.

This clonotype came up many times. The chain carries TRBV7-2 and TRBJ2-2; 8 positions agree with TRBD2. The ends lost 5 bases at V and 6 bases at J; junction bases unmatched: 5. The CDR3 loop spans 14 amino acids. Germline CDR1 reads SGHTA; CDR2 reads FQGNSA. The CDR3 loop reads CASSRRGGSGELFF. In DNA form, the CDR3 reads TGTGCCAGCAGCCGACGGGGGGGCTCCGGGGAGCTGTTTTTT.

This clonotype was recorded many times. J is TRBJ2-5 and V is TRBV4-1; D gene uncertain. Germline CDR1 reads MGHRA; CDR2 reads YSYEKL. CDR3 length: 15 amino acids. Trimming stripped 4 bases from V and 2 bases from J, with 14 bases between. The CDR3 bases are TGCGCCAGCAGCCCAGATAACAGTAAGCAAGAGACCCAGTACTTC. It translates to CASSPDNSKQETQYF.

This clonotype was seen many times. The chain recombines TRBV12-3 or TRBV12-4 with TRBJ2-1; possible D gene TRBD1, 5 bases. The CDR3 spans 12 residues. The V gene lost 3 bases and the J gene lost 8 bases, with 8 bases spanning the gap. The CDR3 region is CASSLLGDEQFF. CDR3 DNA sequence: TGTGCCAGCAGTTTGTTAGGGGATGAGCAGTTCTTC.

There are many counts of this clonotype. This chain links TRBV7-8 with TRBJ2-3; D gene unclear. Between the trimmed V and J ends, which lost 2 bases and 6 bases, there was a span of 12 bases. Germline assignment: CDR1 SGHVS and CDR2 FQNEAQ. The CDR3 is 14 amino acids. The CDR3 reads CASSLMAKGDTQYF. The CDR3 nucleotides are TGTGCCAGCAGCTTAATGGCTAAAGGGGATACGCAGTATTTT.

This clonotype came up many times. The chain recombines TRBV5-1 with TRBJ2-5; D gene uncertain. CDR1 is SGHRS, CDR2 YFSETQ, per germline. V dropped 0 bases and J dropped 5 bases, with 11 bases sitting between them. There are 14 residues in the CDR3. CDR3 in amino acids: CASSLGRSWETQYF. The CDR3 coding sequence is TGCGCCAGCAGCTTGGGTCGCAGTTGGGAGACCCAGTACTTC. The variable domain in full, completed from reference TRBV5-1 and TRBJ2-5, reads KAGVTQTPRYLIKTRGQQVTLSCSPISGHRSVSWYQQTPGQGLQFLFEYFSETQRNKGNFPGRFSGRQFSNSRSEMNVSTLELGDSALYLCASSLGRSWETQYFGPGTRLLVL.

Many counts were recorded for this clonotype. V and J are TRBV25-1 and TRBJ1-3; no firm D call. CDR3 length: 18 amino acids. The germline CDR1 and CDR2 sequences are MGHDK and SYGVNS. Trimming left V 4 bases short and J 0 bases short, with 19 bases between. Here the CDR3 reads CASSGEGDLSLSGNTIYF. For the CDR3, the DNA is TGTGCCAGCAGTGGCGAAGGAGACCTGAGCCTCTCTGGAAACACCATATATTTT. Complete variable domain (other parts from reference TRBV25-1 and TRBJ1-3): EADIYQTPRYLVIGTGKKITLECSQTMGHDKMYWYQQDPGMELHLIHYSYGVNSTEKGDLSSESTVSRIRTEHFPLTLESARPSHTSQYLCASSGEGDLSLSGNTIYFGEGSWLTVV.

This clonotype turned up a few times. V gene TRBV20-1 combines with J gene TRBJ2-1; 12 bases fit TRBD2. The junction had 11 bases not matched to a gene; V was cut back by 1 base and J by 4 bases. CDR1 DFQATT and CDR2 SNEGSKA come from the germline V gene (reference sequence). The CDR3 loop spans 18 amino acids. The CDR3 DNA sequence: TGCAGTGCTAGAGGACTAGCGGGAGAGGCTAGGGGGTACAATGAGCAGTTCTTC. Amino acid sequence: CSARGLAGEARGYNEQFF.

This clonotype was detected a few times. The rearrangement links TRBV3-1 to TRBJ2-1, with unresolved D. CDR3 size: 15 residues. Germline-derived CDR1 and CDR2 are LGHDT and YNNKEL (reference sequence). V lost 0 bases and J lost 6, with 12 bases in between. CDR3 residues: CASSQETGFSNEQFF. The CDR3 DNA reads TGTGCCAGCAGCCAAGAAACGGGTTTTTCCAATGAGCAGTTCTTC.

The V call is TRBV4-1, the J call TRBJ1-2; 7 bases align to TRBD1. The germline V gene has CDR1 MGHRA and CDR2 YSYEKL. CDR3 length: 15 amino acids. V trimming: 5 bases; J trimming: 0 bases; junction bases outside the gene matches: 6. CDR3 in amino acids: CASSYPGQPNYGYTF. CDR3 sequence (DNA): TGCGCCAGCAGCTACCCGGGACAGCCTAACTATGGCTACACCTTC.

There are many counts of this clonotype. V is TRBV6-1 and J is TRBJ2-1; 10 bases map to TRBD2. The CDR3 loop spans 18 amino acids. V lost 3 bases to trimming and J lost 9 bases; unmatched junction nucleotides: 17. Germline V lookup: CDR1 MNHNS, CDR2 SASEGT. CDR3 nucleotides: TGTGCCAGCAGTGAGTTGTCGGTTGCTAGCGGGAGATTTATTGAGCAGTTCTTC. It translates to CASSELSVASGRFIEQFF.

The rearrangement joins TRBV3-1 to TRBJ2-7; D is ambiguous. CDR1 and CDR2 (germline): LGHDT, YNNKEL (reference sequence). The germline V and J ends were trimmed by 1 base and 2 bases, with 15 bases remaining between them. The CDR3 consists of 16 residues. The CDR3 sequence is CASSQGFRVATYEQYF. The DNA of the CDR3 is TGTGCCAGCAGCCAAGGTTTTCGGGTAGCCACCTACGAGCAGTACTTC.

This clonotype was recorded at least ten times. Here the CDR3 DNA reads TGTGCCAGCTCACCAGGGCCAGGGGACACAGATACGCAGTATTTT. Protein product: CASSPGPGDTDTQYF. The rearrangement links TRBV18 to TRBJ2-3; a weak D match, TRBD1 (6 bases). The CDR3 runs 15 residues. Germline lookup yields CDR1 KGHSH and CDR2 LQKENI. V dropped 2 bases and J dropped 2 bases, with 11 bases sitting between them.

The table lists this clonotype with many counts. This sequence joins TRBV7-9 and TRBJ2-1; 7 nucleotides agree with TRBD1. The V and J ends lost 7 bases and 4 bases, in that order; junction bases with no gene match: 10. This CDR3 region has 15 residues. Germline assignment: CDR1 SEHNR and CDR2 FQNEAQ (reference sequence). The CDR3 DNA is TGTGCCAGCATCCTTCGGACAGGTAGTTACAATGAGCAGTTCTTC. Protein sequence: CASILRTGSYNEQFF.

This clonotype has only one observation. A single base separates this from a much larger clone, so it may be a read error. V gene TRBV10-3 combines with J gene TRBJ2-7, with 8 positions matching TRBD1. The CDR3 consists of 13 residues. CDR1 is ENHRY, CDR2 SYGVKD, per germline. The CDR3 nucleotides are TGTACCATCAGTGTAGGGGACAGGTACGAGCAGTACTTC. It is translated as CTISVGDRYEQYF.

This clonotype was counted ten times or more. V is TRBV28 and J is TRBJ2-1; the D is unclear. The CDR3 length is 13 residues. The V gene's germline CDR1 is MDHEN and CDR2 SYDVKM. The germline V and J ends were trimmed by 6 bases and 8 bases, with 14 bases remaining between them. The CDR3 protein is CASRQAPGDEQFF. In DNA, the CDR3 is TGTGCCAGCAGGCAGGCTCCGGGCGATGAGCAGTTCTTC. The entire variable domain, with the rest obtained from reference TRBV28 and TRBJ2-1, is as follows: DVKVTQSSRYLVKRTGEKVFLECVQDMDHENMFWYRQDPGLGLRLIYFSYDVKMKEKGDIPEGYSVSREKKERFSLILESASTNQTSMYLCASRQAPGDEQFFGPGTRLTVL.

This clonotype has a count of ten or more. The rearrangement uses TRBV3-1 and TRBJ2-7; 9 bases are shared with TRBD2. Germline assignment: CDR1 LGHDT and CDR2 YNNKEL (reference sequence). V was clipped by 0 bases and J by 5 bases; unmatched bases: 5. This CDR3 comprises 15 residues. CDR3 coding DNA: TGTGCCAGCAGCCAAGAATTGGCTAGCGGGAACGAGCAGTACTTC. It translates to CASSQELASGNEQYF.

This clonotype was seen many times. The V call is TRBV4-2, the J call TRBJ2-5; the D call may be TRBD1 or TRBD2 (5 bases each). Between the trimmed V and J ends, which lost 4 bases and 2 bases, there was a span of 20 bases. The CDR3 length is 17 residues. Germline V lookup: CDR1 LGHNA, CDR2 YNFKEQ. CDR3 protein: CASSPTTPGRRQETQYF. The CDR3 DNA follows: TGTGCCAGCAGCCCGACTACTCCGGGACGTCGGCAAGAGACCCAGTACTTC.